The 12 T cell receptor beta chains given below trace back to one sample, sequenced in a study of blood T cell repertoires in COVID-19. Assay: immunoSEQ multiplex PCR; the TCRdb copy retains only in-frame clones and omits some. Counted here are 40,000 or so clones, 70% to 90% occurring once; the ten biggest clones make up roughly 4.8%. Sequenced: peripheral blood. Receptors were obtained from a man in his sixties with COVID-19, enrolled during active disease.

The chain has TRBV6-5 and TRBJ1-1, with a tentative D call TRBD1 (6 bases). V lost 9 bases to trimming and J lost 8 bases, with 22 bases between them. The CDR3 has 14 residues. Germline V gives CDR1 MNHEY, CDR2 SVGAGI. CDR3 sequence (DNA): TGTGCCAGTACCCCCCCCCACAGGGCCGGGGAAGCTTTCTTT. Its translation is CASTPPHRAGEAFF.

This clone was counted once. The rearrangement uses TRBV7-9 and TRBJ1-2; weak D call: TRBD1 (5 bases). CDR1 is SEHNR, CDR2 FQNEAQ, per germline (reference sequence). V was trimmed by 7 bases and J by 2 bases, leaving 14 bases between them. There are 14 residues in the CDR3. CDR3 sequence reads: CASTYFGGNYGYTF. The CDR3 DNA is TGTGCCAGCACTTATTTTGGGGGGAACTATGGCTACACCTTC.

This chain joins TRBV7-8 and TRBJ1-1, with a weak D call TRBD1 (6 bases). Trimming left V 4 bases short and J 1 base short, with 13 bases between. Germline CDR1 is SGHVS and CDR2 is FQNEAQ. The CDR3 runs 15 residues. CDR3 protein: CASSYSGRGNTEAFF. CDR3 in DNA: TGTGCCAGCAGCTACAGCGGCAGGGGGAACACTGAAGCTTTCTTT.

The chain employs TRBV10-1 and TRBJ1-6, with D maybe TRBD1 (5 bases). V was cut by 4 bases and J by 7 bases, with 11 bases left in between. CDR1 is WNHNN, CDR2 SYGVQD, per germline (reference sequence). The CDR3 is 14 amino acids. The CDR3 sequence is CASSGQIENSPLHF. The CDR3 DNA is TGCGCCAGCAGTGGACAGATAGAGAATTCACCCCTCCACTTT.

In DNA, the CDR3 is TGTGCCAGCACCCCTGCGGGGGCGATCGACGAGCAGTACTTC. Its translation is CASTPAGAIDEQYF. The gene calls are TRBV6-5 and TRBJ2-7; weak D call: TRBD2 (7 bases). The germline V gene has CDR1 MNHEY and CDR2 SVGAGI. This CDR3 has 14 residues. V was clipped by 7 bases and J by 5 bases, with 18 bases between them.

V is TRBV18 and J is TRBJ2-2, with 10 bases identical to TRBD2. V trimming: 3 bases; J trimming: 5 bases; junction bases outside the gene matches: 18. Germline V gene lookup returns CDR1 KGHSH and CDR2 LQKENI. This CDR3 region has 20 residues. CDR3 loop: CASSPYPASGRIEGTGELFF. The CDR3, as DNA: TGTGCCAGCTCACCGTACCCAGCTAGCGGGAGAATCGAGGGGACCGGGGAGCTGTTTTTT.

The CDR3 DNA follows: TGTGCCAGCAGTTTAGGGCGACAGGGAGGCACCATATATTTT. Translating gives CASSLGRQGGTIYF. The chain combines TRBV27 with TRBJ1-3, with TRBD1 identical over 7 bases. Germline CDR1 and CDR2: MNHEY and SMNVEV (reference sequence). V lost 2 bases to trimming and J lost 9 bases; unmatched junction nucleotides: 7. The CDR3 consists of 14 residues.

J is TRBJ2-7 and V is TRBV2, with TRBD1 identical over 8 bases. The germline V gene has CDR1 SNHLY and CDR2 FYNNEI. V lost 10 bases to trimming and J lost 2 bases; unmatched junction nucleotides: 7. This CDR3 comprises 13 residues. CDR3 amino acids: CATGPRGPYEQYF. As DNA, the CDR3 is TGTGCCACGGGTCCCAGGGGGCCCTACGAGCAGTACTTC.

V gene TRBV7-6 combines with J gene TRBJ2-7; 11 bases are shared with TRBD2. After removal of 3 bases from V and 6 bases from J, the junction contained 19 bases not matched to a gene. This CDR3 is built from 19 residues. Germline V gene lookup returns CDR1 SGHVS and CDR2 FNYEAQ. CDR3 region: CASSFSAGGLGLAAGEQYF. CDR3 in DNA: TGTGCCAGCAGCTTTTCGGCGGGGGGGTTGGGACTAGCGGCGGGCGAGCAGTACTTC.

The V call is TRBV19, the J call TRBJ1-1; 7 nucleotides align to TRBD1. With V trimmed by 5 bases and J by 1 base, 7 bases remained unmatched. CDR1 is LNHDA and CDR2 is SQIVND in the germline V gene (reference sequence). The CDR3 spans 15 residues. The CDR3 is CASSPPTGRNTEAFF. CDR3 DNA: TGTGCCAGTAGTCCCCCGACAGGGCGGAACACTGAAGCTTTCTTT.

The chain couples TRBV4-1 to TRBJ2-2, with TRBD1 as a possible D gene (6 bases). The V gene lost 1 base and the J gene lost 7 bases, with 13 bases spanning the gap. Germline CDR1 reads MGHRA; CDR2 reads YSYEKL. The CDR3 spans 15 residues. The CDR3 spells CASSQGGGRGGELFF. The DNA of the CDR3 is TGCGCCAGCAGCCAAGGAGGGGGTCGGGGCGGGGAGCTGTTTTTT.

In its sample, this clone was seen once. Written as DNA, the CDR3 is TGCAGCGTTAGCGGGGGCACGGGCGAGCAGTACTTC. Translating it yields CSVSGGTGEQYF. J is TRBJ2-7 and V is TRBV29-1; TRBD2 agrees at 8 bases. The CDR3 has 12 amino acids. Losses at the gene ends were 5 bases for V and 6 bases for J; bases not matched to a gene: 6. Looked up from germline, CDR1 is SQVTM and CDR2 is ANQGSEA.